One sample yielded the 16 T cell receptor beta chains listed below, sequenced in a study of blood T cell repertoires in COVID-19. Measured with immunoSEQ multiplex PCR; TCRdb has only the in-frame clones, and not every one. Of around 270,000 clones in the sample, 85% to 90% were seen once. Sequences were obtained from peripheral blood. These receptors all stem from a middle-aged man with acute or convalescent COVID-19.

The table lists this clone with a count of one. The chain recombines TRBV9 with TRBJ2-7, with D tentatively TRBD2 (5 bases). Germline CDR1 reads SGDLS; CDR2 reads YYNGEE. Trimming shortened V by 2 bases and J by 7 bases, and 19 bases separated the two germline ends. CDR3 length: 15 amino acids. The CDR3 here is CASSVDVGVGWEQYF. CDR3 in DNA: TGTGCCAGCAGCGTCGACGTCGGGGTAGGCTGGGAGCAGTACTTC.

This chain joins TRBV12-3 or TRBV12-4 and TRBJ1-2, with TRBD1 identical over 9 bases. V lost 4 bases, J lost 4 bases, and 1 base stayed unmatched. The length of the CDR3 is 13 residues. CDR3 nucleotides: TGTGCCAGCAGTTCGGGACAGGGCTATGGCTACACCTTC. Encoded protein: CASSSGQGYGYTF.

The V call is TRBV15, the J call TRBJ1-5; D is undetermined. V shed 0 bases and J shed 6 bases, with 15 bases lying between them. Germline V lookup: CDR1 LNHNV, CDR2 YYDKDF (reference sequence). The CDR3 has 16 residues. The CDR3 sequence: CATSREAAGISQPQHF. The CDR3 region has the DNA TGTGCCACCAGCAGAGAGGCTGCGGGGATAAGTCAGCCCCAGCATTTT.

The chain links TRBV2 to TRBJ1-1; D unresolved. V was shortened by 6 bases and J by 7 bases, with 15 bases between the two germline ends. This CDR3 comprises 13 residues. Germline loops: CDR1 SNHLY, CDR2 FYNNEI. The chain's CDR3 is CASSAEVHGEAFF. CDR3 DNA sequence: TGTGCCAGCAGCGCCGAGGTACATGGTGAAGCTTTCTTT.

This chain connects TRBV27 to TRBJ2-7; TRBD1 matches 7 bases. The CDR3 runs 15 residues. With V trimmed by 11 bases and J by 6 bases, 19 bases remained unmatched. Germline CDR1 reads MNHEY; CDR2 reads SMNVEV (reference sequence). The CDR3 reads CAPLGPGRGSREQYF. CDR3 sequence (DNA): TGTGCCCCGTTGGGTCCCGGCAGGGGGAGTCGCGAGCAGTACTTC.

The chain has TRBV1 and TRBJ2-7; the table's D call of TRBD2 was not tested on the DNA. TRBV1 is annotated as a pseudogene. The CDR3 has 12 amino acids. CDR3 DNA: TGCACCAGCAGCCAATACTTCTACGAGCAGTACTTC. Translated: CTSSQYFYEQYF.

The chain joins TRBV6-2 or TRBV6-3 to TRBJ1-5, with a weak D call TRBD1 (6 bases). Germline loops: CDR1 MNHEY, CDR2 SVGEGT. The V end was cut by 4 bases, the J end by 10 bases, with 17 bases between. The CDR3 length is 14 residues. CDR3 loop: CASSLRQDLKPQHF. Here the CDR3 DNA reads TGTGCCAGCAGTTTGCGACAGGACCTCAAACCCCAGCATTTT.

The chain has TRBV10-3 and TRBJ2-4; 8 bases are a match to TRBD1. V trimming: 3 bases; J trimming: 5 bases; junction bases outside the gene matches: 3. This CDR3 region has 14 residues. Germline assignment: CDR1 ENHRY and CDR2 SYGVKD. In DNA, the CDR3 is TGTGCCATCAGTGACGCACAGGGGGAAAACATTCAGTACTTC. Amino acid sequence: CAISDAQGENIQYF.

The chain's CDR3 is CATAGGPGEENYGYTF. For the CDR3, the DNA is TGTGCCACCGCCGGGGGGCCGGGGGAGGAAAACTATGGCTACACCTTC. The chain couples TRBV24-1 to TRBJ1-2; D might be TRBD1 (6 bases). There are 16 residues in the CDR3. Trimming took off 9 bases at V and 2 bases at J, with 21 bases between the two ends. From germline, CDR1 is KGHDR and CDR2 SFDVKD.

The CDR3 loop reads CASSPGRVWSGDGYTF. The CDR3, as DNA: TGTGCCAGCAGCCCCGGCAGGGTATGGTCTGGTGATGGCTACACCTTC. The chain uses TRBV7-8 and TRBJ1-2, with TRBD1 as a possible D gene (5 bases). Germline lookup yields CDR1 SGHVS and CDR2 FQNEAQ. The CDR3 consists of 16 residues. V was trimmed by 5 bases and J by 6 bases, leaving 22 bases between them.

This clone was recorded once. The chain couples TRBV20-1 to TRBJ2-1; no reliable D call. Germline lookup yields CDR1 DFQATT and CDR2 SNEGSKA (reference sequence). The CDR3 consists of 10 residues. V was clipped by 6 bases and J by 10 bases, with 10 bases between them. DNA for the CDR3: TGCAGTGCCTACTACCTCGAGCAGTTCTTC. This gives the protein CSAYYLEQFF.

The chain combines TRBV7-9 with TRBJ1-1; TRBD1 agrees at 10 bases. Germline CDR1 is SEHNR and CDR2 is FQNEAQ (reference sequence). The CDR3 covers 17 residues. The V and J ends lost 1 base and 4 bases, in that order; junction bases with no gene match: 9. As DNA, the CDR3 is TGTGCCAGCAGCTTAGTAGTTTCTCGGACAGGGGGCACTGAAGCTTTCTTT. Translating gives CASSLVVSRTGGTEAFF.

This chain joins TRBV18 and TRBJ1-1; D is perhaps TRBD1 (6 bases). CDR1 and CDR2 from the germline V gene are KGHSH and LQKENI. The CDR3 contains 15 residues. V was cut by 2 bases and J by 1 base, with 11 bases left in between. CDR3 region: CASSPSAGANTEAFF. The CDR3, as DNA: TGTGCCAGCTCACCATCTGCAGGGGCGAACACTGAAGCTTTCTTT.

CDR3 sequence (DNA): TGTGCCAGCAGCCCCACGGCCGCGGTTGACTATGGCTACACCTTC. It is translated as CASSPTAAVDYGYTF. V is TRBV6-5 and J is TRBJ1-2, with D unresolved. This CDR3 spans 15 amino acids. The germline CDR1 and CDR2 sequences are MNHEY and SVGAGI. V lost 6 bases and J lost 3, with 17 bases in between.

The chain joins TRBV7-3 to TRBJ2-3; D is unclear. The V gene lost 1 base and the J gene lost 2 bases, with 7 bases spanning the gap. Germline V CDR1 and CDR2: SGHTA, FQGTGA. The CDR3 is 14 amino acids. The CDR3 region has the DNA TGTGCCAGCAGCTTAAACTCTAACACAGATACGCAGTATTTT. As protein: CASSLNSNTDTQYF.

V gene TRBV12-3 or TRBV12-4 combines with J gene TRBJ2-1, with 7 positions matching TRBD1. Unmatched junction bases numbered 5, after V lost 2 bases and J lost 10 bases. CDR3 length equals 13 residues. In DNA form, the CDR3 reads TGTGCCAGCAGTTTAAGACAGGGTGTAGAGCAGTTCTTC. Translation gives CASSLRQGVEQFF.